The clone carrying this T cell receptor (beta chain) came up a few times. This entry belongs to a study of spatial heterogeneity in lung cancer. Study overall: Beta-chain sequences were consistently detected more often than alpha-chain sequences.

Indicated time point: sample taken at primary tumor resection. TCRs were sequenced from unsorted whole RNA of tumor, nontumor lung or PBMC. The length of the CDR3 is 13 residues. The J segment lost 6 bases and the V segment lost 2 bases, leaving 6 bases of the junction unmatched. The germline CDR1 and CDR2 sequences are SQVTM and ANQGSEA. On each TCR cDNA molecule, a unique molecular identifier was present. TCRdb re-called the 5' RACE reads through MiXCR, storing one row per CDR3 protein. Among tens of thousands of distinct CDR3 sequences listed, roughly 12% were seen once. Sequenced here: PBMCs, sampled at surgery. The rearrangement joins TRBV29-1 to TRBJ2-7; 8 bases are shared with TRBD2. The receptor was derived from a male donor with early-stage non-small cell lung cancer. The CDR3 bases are TGCAGCGTTGAACGAAGCGGGAGCGGCGAGCAGTACTTC. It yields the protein CSVERSGSGEQYF.